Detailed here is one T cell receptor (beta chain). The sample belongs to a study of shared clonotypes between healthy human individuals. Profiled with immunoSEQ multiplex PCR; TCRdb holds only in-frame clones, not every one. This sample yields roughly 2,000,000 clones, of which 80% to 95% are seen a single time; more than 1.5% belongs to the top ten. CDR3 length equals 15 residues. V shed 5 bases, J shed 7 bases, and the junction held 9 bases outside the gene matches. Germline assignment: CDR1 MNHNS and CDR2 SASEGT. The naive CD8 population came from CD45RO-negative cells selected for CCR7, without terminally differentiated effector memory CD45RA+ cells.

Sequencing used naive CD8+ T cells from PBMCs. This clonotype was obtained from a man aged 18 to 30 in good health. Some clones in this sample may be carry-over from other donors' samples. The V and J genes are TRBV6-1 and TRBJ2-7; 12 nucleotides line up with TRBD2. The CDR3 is CASSLGLAGRVEQYF. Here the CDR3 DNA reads TGTGCCAGCAGTCTCGGACTAGCGGGGAGAGTAGAGCAGTACTTC.